These 21 T cell receptor beta chains share one sample of origin, sequenced in a study of blood T cell repertoires in COVID-19. The assay was immunoSEQ multiplex PCR, and TCRdb's table has in-frame clones only and misses some. The sample has about 130,000 clones; 60% to 75% are singletons. The sequenced sample was peripheral blood. The origin of the receptors is a woman in her 70s with acute or convalescent COVID-19.

This chain uses TRBV18 with TRBJ1-3; a weak D match, TRBD1 (6 bases). The CDR3 spans 17 residues. CDR1 is KGHSH, CDR2 LQKENI, per germline. V gave up 2 bases and J gave up 0 bases, with 14 bases separating them. The CDR3 sequence is CASSPETGFLSGNTIYF. The CDR3 DNA reads as TGTGCCAGCTCACCAGAGACAGGCTTCCTCTCTGGAAACACCATATATTTT.

The rearrangement links TRBV6-5 to TRBJ1-3, with 7 bases aligning to TRBD1. Germline V gives CDR1 MNHEY, CDR2 SVGAGI. The CDR3 is 14 residues long. The V gene end was trimmed by 4 bases and the J gene end by 4 bases; junction bases not matched to a gene: 4. The CDR3 loop reads CASSSGTVGNTIYF. CDR3 in DNA: TGTGCCAGCAGTTCCGGGACAGTCGGAAACACCATATATTTT.

This rearrangement joins TRBV14 to TRBJ2-1; tentative D call: TRBD1 (6 bases). V was cut by 1 base and J by 7 bases, with 14 bases left in between. Germline assignment: CDR1 SGHDN and CDR2 FVKESK. The CDR3 is 15 amino acids. This chain's CDR3 is CASSQGRGQMNEQFF. For the CDR3, the DNA is TGTGCCAGCAGCCAAGGCAGGGGTCAGATGAATGAGCAGTTCTTC.

The chain couples TRBV12-3 or TRBV12-4 to TRBJ2-7; D might be TRBD2 (5 bases). Trimming stripped 5 bases from V and 6 bases from J, with 14 bases between. The CDR3 contains 13 residues. This chain's CDR3 is CASSRTRDGEQYF. The CDR3 bases are TGTGCCAGCAGTCGAACCCGGGATGGCGAGCAGTACTTC.

CDR3 amino acids: CASSMTGNGYTF. The CDR3 DNA is TGTGCCAGCAGCATGACAGGGAATGGCTACACCTTC. The rearrangement links TRBV13 to TRBJ1-2; 7 nucleotides align to TRBD1. The germline V gene encodes CDR1 PRHDT and CDR2 FYEKMQ (reference sequence). This CDR3 spans 12 amino acids. V lost 5 bases, J lost 6 bases, and 3 bases stayed unmatched.

This clone came up many times. The genes are TRBV14 and TRBJ2-4; D may be TRBD1 (6 bases). Germline V lookup: CDR1 SGHDN, CDR2 FVKESK. This CDR3 contains 16 residues. Trimming pared 2 bases from V and 4 bases from J, leaving 15 bases between. CDR3 protein: CASSQRTGSLKNIQYF. As DNA, the CDR3 is TGTGCCAGCAGCCAAAGAACAGGGTCCCTTAAAAACATTCAGTACTTC.

J is TRBJ1-5 and V is TRBV28; TRBD1 agrees at 9 bases. V was pared by 3 bases and J by 0 bases, with 9 bases of the junction left unmatched. Germline V lookup: CDR1 MDHEN, CDR2 SYDVKM. This CDR3 region has 18 residues. CDR3 nucleotide sequence: TGTGCCAGCAGTTTGCTTGGGACAGGGAGTTATAGCAATCAGCCCCAGCATTTT. It encodes CASSLLGTGSYSNQPQHF.

Regarding this clone: A much larger clone sits a single nucleotide away, making a read error possible. This sample includes further DNA sequences coding for the same CDR3. This chain connects TRBV28 to TRBJ1-2; D unresolved. In germline, CDR1 is MDHEN, CDR2 SYDVKM. Trimming shortened V by 1 base and J by 6 bases, and 6 bases separated the two germline ends. This CDR3 comprises 12 residues. CDR3 nucleotide sequence: TGTGCCAGCAGTTTATCTCGGGATGGCTACACCTTC. It is translated as CASSLSRDGYTF.

This clone was picked up many times. The rearrangement uses TRBV15 and TRBJ2-7; 8 bases fit TRBD2. CDR1 and CDR2 (germline): LNHNV, YYDKDF (reference sequence). The ends lost 2 bases at V and 5 bases at J; junction bases unmatched: 2. The CDR3 consists of 13 residues. In nucleotides, the CDR3 is TGTGCCACCAGCAGACAAGCGGGAGACGAGCAGTACTTC. The encoded protein is CATSRQAGDEQYF.

A few counts support this clone. Other DNA sequences within the sample encode an identical CDR3. The V and J genes are TRBV10-2 and TRBJ1-2; 7 nucleotides line up with TRBD1. The germline CDR1 and CDR2 sequences are WSHSY and SAAADI. The CDR3 covers 14 residues. Trimming removed 6 bases from V and 7 bases from J; junction bases left unmatched: 11. The CDR3 loop is CASRREGASSGYTF. In DNA form, the CDR3 reads TGCGCCAGCAGGCGAGAGGGGGCGTCGAGTGGCTACACCTTC.

The CDR3 sequence: CASSPGGGYQETQYF. CDR3 sequence (DNA): TGTGCCAGCAGCCCCGGGGGGGGGTACCAAGAGACCCAGTACTTC. This sequence joins TRBV11-2 and TRBJ2-5, with TRBD2 matching over 8 bases. V was clipped by 5 bases and J by 0 bases; unmatched bases: 5. Germline-derived CDR1 and CDR2 are SGHAT and FQNNGV. The CDR3 runs to 15 residues.

Only one count was recorded for this clone. This sequence joins TRBV3-1 (or the pseudogene TRBV3-2) and TRBJ1-2; D possibly corresponds to TRBD1 (5 bases). This CDR3 is 13 amino acids long. Germline CDR1 reads LGHDT; CDR2 reads YNNKEL (reference sequence). V was pared by 2 bases and J by 3 bases, with 7 bases between. CDR3 loop: CASSQQGYYGYTF. CDR3 bases: TGTGCCAGCAGCCAACAGGGATACTATGGCTACACCTTC.

The chain has TRBV28 and TRBJ1-4; 10 bases fit TRBD1. The CDR3 sequence is 17 residues long. Trimming removed 2 bases from V and 7 bases from J; junction bases left unmatched: 10. Germline values: CDR1 MDHEN, CDR2 SYDVKM. The CDR3 is CASSLGIPGQGTEKLFF. The CDR3 coding sequence is TGTGCCAGCAGTTTAGGCATACCGGGACAGGGGACTGAAAAACTGTTTTTT.

The V call is TRBV5-1, the J call TRBJ2-5, with 15 bases aligning to TRBD2. Germline V gives CDR1 SGHRS, CDR2 YFSETQ. Trimming cost V 4 bases and J 5 bases; bases outside gene matches: 3. This CDR3 comprises 15 residues. CDR3 in DNA: TGCGCCAGCAGCCCGGGGACTAGCGGGAGGGAGACCCAGTACTTC. This encodes CASSPGTSGRETQYF.

This clone was observed a single time. The rearrangement links TRBV10-3 to TRBJ1-2; the D is unclear. CDR3 length: 13 amino acids. The germline CDR1 and CDR2 sequences are ENHRY and SYGVKD. Deletions cut 3 bases from V and 4 bases from J, with 9 bases between. The CDR3 spells CAISDESGYGYTF. The CDR3 DNA is TGTGCCATCAGTGACGAGAGTGGCTATGGCTACACCTTC.

This clone was observed a few times. The sample carries other DNA sequences with the same CDR3. V is TRBV3-1 (or the pseudogene TRBV3-2) and J is TRBJ2-2; 12 bases align to TRBD2. J gave up 4 bases and V 0 bases, and 3 bases lay outside the gene matches. This CDR3 is 17 amino acids long. Germline lookup yields CDR1 LGHDT and CDR2 YNNKEL (reference sequence). The DNA of the CDR3 is TGTGCCAGCAGCCAAGAACTAGCGGGGGGCGGCACCGGGGAGCTGTTTTTT. It yields the protein CASSQELAGGGTGELFF.

In its sample, this clone was seen once. V and J are TRBV5-5 and TRBJ2-7; 8 bases agree with TRBD1. The ends lost 2 bases at V and 6 bases at J; junction bases unmatched: 13. The germline V gene has CDR1 SGHKS and CDR2 YYEKEE (reference sequence). The CDR3 runs to 16 residues. CDR3 loop: CASSLGIGQGAFEQYF. The CDR3 region has the DNA TGTGCCAGCAGCTTAGGGATCGGTCAGGGGGCTTTCGAGCAGTACTTC. The full variable domain, with the rest looked up from reference TRBV5-5 and TRBJ2-7, is DAGVTQSPTHLIKTRGQQVTLRCSPISGHKSVSWYQQVLGQGPQFIFQYYEKEERGRGNFPDRFSARQFPNYSSELNVNALLLGDSALYLCASSLGIGQGAFEQYFGPGTRLTVT.

This clone appeared a few times. The chain uses TRBV6-2 or TRBV6-3 and TRBJ2-1; TRBD1 matches at 9 bases. Germline CDR1 reads MNHEY; CDR2 reads SVGEGT. CDR3 length: 14 amino acids. V lost 5 bases and J lost 5; bases outside the gene matches: 4. The CDR3 coding sequence is TGTGCCAGCAGTAAACAGGGGGCCCACAATGAGCAGTTCTTC. It translates to CASSKQGAHNEQFF.

The CDR3 protein is CASSPTRLGLAGVSIPTQYF. The CDR3 DNA is TGTGCCAGCAGCCCCACACGACTGGGACTAGCGGGGGTGTCGATCCCTACGCAGTATTTT. This sequence joins TRBV14 and TRBJ2-3, with 14 positions matching TRBD2. V dropped 4 bases and J dropped 8; count of bases not matched to a gene: 20. Looked up from germline, CDR1 is SGHDN and CDR2 is FVKESK. The CDR3 runs 20 residues.

CDR3 protein: CASSLAPGQVGYGYTF. CDR3 bases: TGTGCCAGCAGCTTAGCACCGGGACAGGTCGGCTATGGCTACACCTTC. V usage is TRBV7-2 and J usage is TRBJ1-2, with TRBD1 identical over 8 bases. The germline CDR1 and CDR2 sequences are SGHTA and FQGNSA. V lost 0 bases and J lost 4; bases outside the gene matches: 7. The CDR3 runs 16 residues.

The V call is TRBV4-3, the J call TRBJ2-1, with 9 bases lining up with TRBD2. The ends lost 4 bases at V and 5 bases at J; junction bases unmatched: 12. Germline V gene lookup returns CDR1 LGHNA and CDR2 YSLEER. CDR3 length equals 17 residues. CDR3 nucleotides: TGCGCCAGCAGCCTCGATCTTCTAGCGGGGAGCCACAATGAGCAGTTCTTC. Its protein product is CASSLDLLAGSHNEQFF.